This is a list of T cell receptor beta chains from one sample in a study of cytomegalovirus exposure and HLA in healthy donors. Profiling relied on immunoSEQ multiplex PCR, and the TCRdb table lists in-frame clones only, not all of them. Counted here are a few hundred thousand clones, roughly 80% occurring once; the ten biggest clones make up roughly 3.1%. The specimen sequenced was PBMCs. These receptors were obtained from a young man in good health and CMV-seronegative. Both conserved end residues are part of each CDR3. The order of the fields is V gene, J gene, D gene, clone size, CDR3 length, CDR3 DNA, CDR3 protein. D genes are given only for firm matches. Size is stated for part of the rows, as once, few or many counts, or as a class when the clone is expanded.

TRBV7-9	TRBJ1-1	TRBD1	.	16	TGTGCCAGCAGCTTAGCCCCGGGACAGGGGACAACTGAAGCTTTCTTT	CASSLAPGQGTTEAFF
TRBV5-8	TRBJ2-3	TRBD2	few	18	TGTGCCAGCAGCTTGGGGAACCTAGCGGGGGGCCTCACAGATACGCAGTATTTT	CASSLGNLAGGLTDTQYF
TRBV5-4	TRBJ2-5	TRBD2	.	15	TGTGCCAGCAGCTTGAAAGCGGGGGTGGGGGAGACCCAGTACTTC	CASSLKAGVGETQYF
TRBV18	TRBJ1-5	.	.	15	TGTGCCAGCTCACCACCGAACAGGGCGGGTCAGCCCCAGCATTTT	CASSPPNRAGQPQHF
TRBV6-5	TRBJ1-1	TRBD1	.	15	TGTGCCAGCGGCGACCCGACAGGGGGGAGGACTGAAGCTTTCTTT	CASGDPTGGRTEAFF
TRBV7-9	TRBJ2-5	TRBD1	.	13	TGTGCCAGCAGCACGGACAGGGGGGAGACCCAGTACTTC	CASSTDRGETQYF
TRBV27	TRBJ1-5	.	few	16	TGTGCCAGCAGACCGAAAGGGGATGGGGGCAATCAGCCCCAGCATTTT	CASRPKGDGGNQPQHF
TRBV4-3	TRBJ2-7	TRBD1	.	15	TGCGCCAGCAGCCAAGCTCCGAAGGGGGCATACGAGCAGTACTTC	CASSQAPKGAYEQYF
TRBV14	TRBJ1-2	TRBD1	.	18	TGTGCCAGCAGCCTTACCGGGACAGGGTATGGCTCCTCTAGGGGCTACACCTTC	CASSLTGTGYGSSRGYTF
TRBV27	TRBJ2-1	.	.	16	TGTGCCAGCAGTCCGGGACACCAATTCTCCTACAATGAGCAGTTCTTC	CASSPGHQFSYNEQFF
TRBV2	TRBJ1-2	.	.	15	TGTGCCAGAGAACTGGAAAGTTGGGAGTTGGGTGGCTACACCTTC	CARELESWELGGYTF
TRBV5-8	TRBJ1-5	TRBD1	.	16	TGTGCCAGCAGCTTGGAGACGGACAGGGGAAATCAGCCCCAGCATTTT	CASSLETDRGNQPQHF
TRBV11-1	TRBJ1-1	TRBD1	.	15	TGTGCCAGCAGCCCACGACAGGGGTTTAACACTGAAGCTTTCTTT	CASSPRQGFNTEAFF
TRBV5-1	TRBJ2-1	.	.	17	TGCGCCAGCAGCTTGGTTGGGGCCCTCCCCGTGGGCAATGAGCAGTTCTTC	CASSLVGALPVGNEQFF
TRBV28	TRBJ1-6	.	once	14	TGTGCCAGCAGTTTGAGGATCTATAATTCACCCCTCCACTTT	CASSLRIYNSPLHF
TRBV28	TRBJ2-7	.	once	13	TGTGCCAGCAGTCGGGACACCTCCTACGAGCAGTACTTC	CASSRDTSYEQYF
TRBV7-9	TRBJ2-3	.	.	14	TGTGCCAGCGCCACGGGGGTTTGGGGGGATACGCAGTATTTT	CASATGVWGDTQYF
TRBV2	TRBJ1-5	.	.	14	TGTGCCAGCCTTGACAGCCATAGCAATCAGCCCCAGCATTTT	CASLDSHSNQPQHF
TRBV28	TRBJ2-1	.	.	15	TGTGCCAGCACCCCTAACGGGGGAATCTACAATGAGCAGTTCTTC	CASTPNGGIYNEQFF
TRBV18	TRBJ1-1	.	.	14	TGTGCCAGCTCGCATAAGACAGTTAACACTGAAGCTTTCTTT	CASSHKTVNTEAFF